One sample yielded the 15 T cell receptor beta chains listed below, sequenced in a study of blood T cell repertoires in COVID-19 (TCRdb year 2020). The receptor library was made with the immunoSEQ multiplex PCR assay. TCRdb stores this immuneACCESS table with in-frame sequences only. Part of the clones is absent; in the studies checked, under half of the shortfall reflects unresolved V genes, and no reason is known for the rest. This sample gives about 89,000 clones in total; about 86% of them show up just once. 0.95% to 1.5% of the sample lies in the top ten. The sequenced sample was peripheral blood. The receptors originated from an elderly man with active or convalescent COVID-19.

V and J are TRBV2 and TRBJ2-7, with 8 bases fitting TRBD1. After removal of 7 bases from V and 4 bases from J, the junction contained 9 bases not matched to a gene. Germline assignment: CDR1 SNHLY and CDR2 FYNNEI. The length of the CDR3 is 14 residues. Written as DNA, the CDR3 is TGTGCCAGCAAATTTGACAGGGGCGAGTACGAGCAGTACTTC. Its protein is CASKFDRGEYEQYF.

V is TRBV25-1 and J is TRBJ1-1, with TRBD1 matching over 8 bases. CDR1 is MGHDK, CDR2 SYGVNS, per germline. V lost 3 bases and J lost 10; bases outside the gene matches: 4. The CDR3 contains 12 residues. In DNA, the CDR3 is TGTGCCAGCAGTGATTGGACAGGGAGAGCTTTCTTT. Translated: CASSDWTGRAFF.

The chain combines TRBV28 with TRBJ2-7; 8 nucleotides agree with TRBD2. The CDR3 runs to 14 residues. Germline CDR1 is MDHEN and CDR2 is SYDVKM. Trimming at V came to 5 bases and at J to 2 bases, leaving 5 bases not matched to a gene. The CDR3 DNA is TGTGCCAGCAGTAGGTCGGGGGGGCCCTACGAGCAGTACTTC. Amino acid sequence: CASSRSGGPYEQYF.

The chain recombines TRBV28 with TRBJ2-2; D gene uncertain. Germline-derived CDR1 and CDR2 are MDHEN and SYDVKM. Deletions cut 6 bases from V and 11 bases from J, with 16 bases between. CDR3 length equals 13 residues. The CDR3 nucleotides read TGTGCCAGCAGACTTGGCCCGAACAGTGAGCTGTTTTTT. It translates to CASRLGPNSELFF.

The gene calls are TRBV11-2 and TRBJ2-5; TRBD2 might be the D (6 bases). This CDR3 comprises 15 residues. V lost 6 bases and J lost 5, with 19 bases in between. Germline V CDR1 and CDR2: SGHAT, FQNNGV. This chain's CDR3 is CASSRGSSGGETQYF. In DNA, the CDR3 is TGTGCCAGCAGTCGCGGATCAAGTGGAGGGGAGACCCAGTACTTC.

The V call is TRBV6-7, the J call TRBJ1-2; 9 bases are shared with TRBD1. TRBV6-7 falls under the ORF class, with uncertain function. V trimming: 0 bases; J trimming: 8 bases; junction bases outside the gene matches: 13. CDR3 length: 17 residues. This chain's CDR3 is CASSYSKEDRGVGGYTF. Here the CDR3 DNA reads TGTGCCAGCAGTTACTCGAAGGAAGACAGGGGGGTCGGCGGCTACACCTTC.

The chain has TRBV27 and TRBJ1-1; D gene unclear. CDR1 and CDR2 from the germline V gene are MNHEY and SMNVEV (reference sequence). V shed 5 bases and J shed 0 bases, with 10 bases lying between them. The CDR3 has 14 residues. CDR3 in DNA: TGTGCCAGCAGTAAAACAGCACTGAACACTGAAGCTTTCTTT. Translated: CASSKTALNTEAFF.

The V call is TRBV19, the J call TRBJ2-1; 9 bases line up with TRBD2. Germline V lookup: CDR1 LNHDA, CDR2 SQIVND (reference sequence). The ends lost 8 bases at V and 4 bases at J; junction bases unmatched: 9. The CDR3 covers 15 residues. This CDR3 reads CASGITSGLYNEQFF. CDR3 coding DNA: TGTGCCAGTGGGATTACTAGCGGGTTGTACAATGAGCAGTTCTTC.

V and J are TRBV10-3 and TRBJ1-1, with 10 bases fitting TRBD1. Germline CDR1 is ENHRY and CDR2 is SYGVKD. V was pared by 6 bases and J by 4 bases, with 8 bases of the junction left unmatched. The CDR3 is 15 residues long. CDR3 amino acids: CAISTRDRGFTEAFF. DNA for the CDR3: TGTGCCATCAGCACCCGGGACAGGGGCTTCACTGAAGCTTTCTTT.

The rearrangement uses TRBV2 and TRBJ1-4, with 8 bases that match TRBD1. Germline CDR1 SNHLY, CDR2 FYNNEI. V was pared by 6 bases and J by 5 bases, with 5 bases of the junction left unmatched. The CDR3 consists of 14 residues. CDR3 loop: CASRRTGSNEKLFF. CDR3 sequence (DNA): TGTGCCAGCAGGAGGACAGGGTCAAATGAAAAACTGTTTTTT.

The chain recombines TRBV14 with TRBJ1-4; 9 positions agree with TRBD1. CDR1 and CDR2 (germline): SGHDN, FVKESK. V shed 4 bases, J shed 7 bases, and the junction held 7 bases outside the gene matches. This CDR3 has 15 amino acids. The chain's CDR3 is CASSPYRGRGEKLFF. The CDR3 nucleotides read TGTGCCAGCAGCCCCTACAGGGGGCGGGGTGAAAAACTGTTTTTT.

The rearrangement uses TRBV11-1 and TRBJ2-1; a weak D match, TRBD2 (6 bases). CDR3 length: 14 amino acids. Trimming removed 2 bases from V and 9 bases from J, with 14 bases in between. Germline-derived CDR1 and CDR2 are SGHAT and FQDESV (reference sequence). The CDR3 is CASSLLTSSSEQFF. The CDR3 DNA reads TGTGCCAGCAGCTTACTGACTAGTTCTAGTGAGCAGTTCTTC. The full variable domain, rest sourced from reference TRBV11-1 and TRBJ2-1, is EAEVAQSPRYKITEKSQAVAFWCDPISGHATLYWYRQILGQGPELLVQFQDESVVDDSQLPKDRFSAERLKGVDSTLKIQPAELGDSAMYLCASSLLTSSSEQFFGPGTRLTVL.

V is TRBV9 and J is TRBJ2-1; 10 bases are a match to TRBD2. Germline CDR1 is SGDLS and CDR2 is YYNGEE. CDR3 size: 15 residues. V trimming: 4 bases; J trimming: 4 bases; junction bases outside the gene matches: 5. The CDR3 is CASSSSGSTYNEQFF. The DNA of the CDR3 is TGTGCCAGCAGCTCTAGCGGGAGCACTTACAATGAGCAGTTCTTC.

The chain is built from TRBV21-1 and TRBJ2-1; the table's D gene call, TRBD2, was not cross checked with the DNA. TRBV21-1 is annotated as a pseudogene. The CDR3 contains 18 residues. As DNA, the CDR3 is TGTGCCAGCAGCAAACCCCCCGTGGGGCTAGCGGAACTTAATGAGCAGTTCTTC. The encoded protein is CASSKPPVGLAELNEQFF.

The genes are TRBV12-3 or TRBV12-4 and TRBJ2-5; tentatively, D is TRBD1 (6 bases). The V end lost 6 bases, the J end lost 9 bases, and 17 bases lay between the germline ends. This CDR3 has 13 amino acids. The CDR3 loop reads CASSARGRVAQYF. The CDR3 DNA is TGTGCCAGCAGCGCCAGGGGCCGGGTGGCCCAGTACTTC.